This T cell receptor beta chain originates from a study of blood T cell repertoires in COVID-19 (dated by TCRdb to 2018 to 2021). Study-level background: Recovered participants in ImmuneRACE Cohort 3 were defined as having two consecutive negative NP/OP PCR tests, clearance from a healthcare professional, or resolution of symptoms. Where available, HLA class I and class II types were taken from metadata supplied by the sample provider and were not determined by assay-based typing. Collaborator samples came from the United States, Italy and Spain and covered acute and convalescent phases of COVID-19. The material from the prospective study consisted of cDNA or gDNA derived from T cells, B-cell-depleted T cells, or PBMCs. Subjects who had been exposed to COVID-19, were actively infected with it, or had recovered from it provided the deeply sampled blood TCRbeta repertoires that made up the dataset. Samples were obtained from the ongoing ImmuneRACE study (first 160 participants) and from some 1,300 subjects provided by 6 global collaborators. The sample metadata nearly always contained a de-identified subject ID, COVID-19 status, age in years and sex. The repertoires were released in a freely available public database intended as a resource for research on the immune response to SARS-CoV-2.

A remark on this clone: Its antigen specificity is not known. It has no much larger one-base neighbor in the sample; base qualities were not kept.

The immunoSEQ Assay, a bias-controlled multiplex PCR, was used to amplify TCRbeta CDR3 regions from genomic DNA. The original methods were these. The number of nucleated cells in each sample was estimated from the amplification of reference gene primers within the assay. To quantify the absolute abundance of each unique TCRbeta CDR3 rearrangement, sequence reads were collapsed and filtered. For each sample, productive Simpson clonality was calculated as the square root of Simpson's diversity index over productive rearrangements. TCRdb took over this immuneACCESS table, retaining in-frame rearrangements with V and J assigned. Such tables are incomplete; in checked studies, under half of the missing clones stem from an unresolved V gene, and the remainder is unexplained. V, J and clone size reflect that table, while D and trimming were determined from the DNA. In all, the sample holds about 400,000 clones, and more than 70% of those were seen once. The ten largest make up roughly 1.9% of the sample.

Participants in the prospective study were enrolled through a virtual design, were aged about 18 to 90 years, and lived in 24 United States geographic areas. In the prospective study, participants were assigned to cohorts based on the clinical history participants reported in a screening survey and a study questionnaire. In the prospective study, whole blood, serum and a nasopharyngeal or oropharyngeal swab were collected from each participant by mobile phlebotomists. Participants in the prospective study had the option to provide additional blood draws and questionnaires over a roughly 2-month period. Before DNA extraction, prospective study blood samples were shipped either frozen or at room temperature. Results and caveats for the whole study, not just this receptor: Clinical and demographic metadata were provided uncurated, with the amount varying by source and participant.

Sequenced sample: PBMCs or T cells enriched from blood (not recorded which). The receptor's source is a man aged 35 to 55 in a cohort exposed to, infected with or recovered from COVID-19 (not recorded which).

The CDR3 reads CASTGTSGYNEQFF. The DNA is TGTGCCAGCACGGGGACTAGCGGGTACAATGAGCAGTTCTTC. Here the chain combines TRBV2 and TRBJ2-1; a stretch of 12 junction bases matches TRBD2. From the cysteine through the phenylalanine, the CDR3 covers 14 amino acids. CDR3 DNA is the only sequence kept; it has 42 bases, read in frame from the first base. Clipping removes 7 bases from V and 4 bases from J, with 2 as the unmatched junction base count. The germline V gene sets CDR1 to SNHLY and CDR2 to FYNNEI. Joined to the reference TRBV2 and TRBJ2-1 proteins, this CDR3 gives the full variable domain: EPEVTQTPSHQVTQMGQEVILRCVPISNHLYFYWYRQILGQKVEFLVSFYNNEISEKSEIFDDQFSVERPDGSNFTLKIRSTKLEDSAMYFCASTGTSGYNEQFFGPGTRLTVL.